Described below is a single T cell receptor beta chain sequence and its context. Produced via immunoSEQ multiplex PCR; TCRdb's table is partial and in-frame only. This table has around 100,000 clones, around 90% appearing once. This sample is drawn from a study of control samples from healthy donors and cancer patients. The germline gives CDR1 SGHNT, CDR2 YENEEA. Trimming left V 4 bases short and J 7 bases short, with 5 bases between. The CDR3 is 12 amino acids. This sequence was found in a young woman in good health. V is TRBV11-3 and J is TRBJ1-6; D uncertain. The specimen was blood. CDR3 sequence reads: CASSSGNSPLHF. The CDR3 nucleotides read TGTGCCAGCAGCTCGGGGAATTCACCCCTCCACTTT.